The 32 T cell receptor beta chains presented below share a single source sample, sequenced in a study of PD-L1 blockade in urothelial cancer. The data were produced by immunoSEQ multiplex PCR, yet TCRdb's version contains in-frame clones alone and is incomplete. The sample comprises some 48,000 clones, approximately 83% of which are singletons, and less than 11% rests with the top ten. Time point: peripheral blood 6 weeks after treatment start. The input for sequencing was PBMCs, taken around atezolizumab (anti-PD-L1) treatment. These receptor sequences come from a man in his sixties with urothelial cancer.

This sequence joins TRBV7-2 and TRBJ2-2; D unclear. V was shortened by 0 bases and J by 6 bases, with 11 bases between the two germline ends. This CDR3 has 15 residues. CDR1 is SGHTA, CDR2 FQGNSA, per germline. The CDR3 sequence: CASSLALTPAGELFF. The CDR3 region has the DNA TGTGCCAGCAGCTTAGCCCTGACACCGGCCGGGGAGCTGTTTTTT.

V and J are TRBV7-2 and TRBJ1-2, with a tentative D call TRBD1 (5 bases). This CDR3 spans 15 amino acids. V lost 1 base and J 8 bases, leaving 17 bases between the germline ends. CDR1 and CDR2 from the germline V gene are SGHTA and FQGNSA. CDR3 sequence reads: CASSLDSDSPWGYTF. As DNA, the CDR3 is TGTGCCAGCAGCTTAGACAGCGACAGTCCGTGGGGCTACACCTTC.

V and J are TRBV5-1 and TRBJ1-2; 8 nucleotides match TRBD1. The germline V gene encodes CDR1 SGHRS and CDR2 YFSETQ. J gave up 4 bases and V 4 bases, and 6 bases lay outside the gene matches. CDR3 size: 14 residues. The CDR3 DNA reads TGCGCCAGCAGCCGGGACAGGTCCTTCTATGGCTACACCTTC. It translates to CASSRDRSFYGYTF.

V usage is TRBV4-1 and J usage is TRBJ2-4; D is possibly TRBD2 (6 bases). The V end lost 0 bases, the J end lost 8 bases, and 11 bases lay between the germline ends. The germline CDR1 and CDR2 sequences are MGHRA and YSYEKL. The CDR3 has 14 residues. The CDR3 reads CASSQDGGGDIQYF. CDR3 DNA sequence: TGCGCCAGCAGCCAAGACGGGGGAGGAGACATTCAGTACTTC.

The V and J genes are TRBV5-1 and TRBJ1-4; 7 bases match TRBD1. CDR3 length equals 16 residues. J gave up 6 bases and V 4 bases, and 12 bases lay outside the gene matches. Germline-derived CDR1 and CDR2 are SGHRS and YFSETQ. The CDR3 loop is CASSPGTELGYEKLFF. Here the CDR3 DNA reads TGCGCCAGCAGCCCCGGGACAGAGTTGGGGTATGAAAAACTGTTTTTT.

This chain links TRBV12-2 with TRBJ2-5; TRBD2, as called in the table, went unchecked against the DNA. TRBV12-2 is classified as a pseudogene. CDR3 length: 16 amino acids. The CDR3 is CASRLGPMADQETQYF. The CDR3 DNA follows: TGTGCAAGTCGCTTAGGTCCGATGGCGGACCAAGAGACCCAGTACTTC.

The chain couples TRBV5-1 to TRBJ2-7; the match to TRBD2 covers 9 bases. The germline V gene has CDR1 SGHRS and CDR2 YFSETQ. The CDR3 is 16 residues long. The ends lost 4 bases at V and 1 base at J; junction bases unmatched: 9. This chain's CDR3 is CASSLEQRGASYEQYF. CDR3 sequence (DNA): TGCGCCAGCAGCCTCGAGCAGCGGGGGGCTTCCTACGAGCAGTACTTC.

The rearrangement joins TRBV27 to TRBJ1-6, with D possibly being TRBD1 (5 bases). Trimming pared 6 bases from V and 8 bases from J, leaving 17 bases between. The CDR3 has 15 residues. Germline-derived CDR1 and CDR2 are MNHEY and SMNVEV (reference sequence). The CDR3 region has the DNA TGTGCCAGCAGCAGTTTAACCCGGGGGGATTCACCCCTCCACTTT. It translates to CASSSLTRGDSPLHF.

The chain joins TRBV10-3 to TRBJ2-7, with TRBD1 matching over 8 bases. CDR3 size: 12 residues. The trim removed 6 bases at V and 6 bases at J, leaving 4 bases unmatched. Germline V CDR1 and CDR2: ENHRY, SYGVKD. As DNA, the CDR3 is TGTGCCATCAGGACAGGGGCGGGCGAGCAGTACTTC. This codes for CAIRTGAGEQYF.

The chain carries TRBV28 and TRBJ1-6; D is unclear. The length of the CDR3 is 13 residues. Trimming removed 8 bases at V and 1 base at J, with 6 bases between. Germline CDR1 is MDHEN and CDR2 is SYDVKM. CDR3 residues: CASGRSYNSPLHF. CDR3 nucleotides: TGTGCCAGCGGGAGATCCTATAATTCACCCCTCCACTTT.

V usage is TRBV5-1 and J usage is TRBJ2-1, with 8 bases that match TRBD1. V was pared by 0 bases and J by 5 bases, with 7 bases of the junction left unmatched. CDR1 is SGHRS and CDR2 is YFSETQ in the germline V gene. The length of the CDR3 is 16 residues. The CDR3 nucleotides read TGCGCCAGCAGCTTGGGAGAGGACAGGGTCAACAATGAGCAGTTCTTC. This encodes CASSLGEDRVNNEQFF.

CDR3 region: CASSHGTGAYNEQFF. The CDR3 nucleotides read TGTGCCAGCAGCCACGGGACAGGGGCCTACAATGAGCAGTTCTTC. This chain connects TRBV5-5 to TRBJ2-1; 10 bases are a match to TRBD1. Germline V gene lookup returns CDR1 SGHKS and CDR2 YYEKEE (reference sequence). V shed 4 bases and J 2 bases; nucleotides not matched to a gene: 3. The CDR3 sequence is 15 residues long.

This rearrangement joins TRBV19 to TRBJ1-2; D gene ambiguous. Per germline, CDR1 LNHDA and CDR2 SQIVND (reference sequence). Trimming shortened V by 3 bases and J by 0 bases, and 11 bases separated the two germline ends. The CDR3 is made up of 15 amino acids. CDR3 DNA: TGTGCCAGTAGTATTTCACCGACACCTAACTATGGCTACACCTTC. Residues: CASSISPTPNYGYTF.

The chain uses TRBV27 and TRBJ1-6, with D hard to call. Germline V gives CDR1 MNHEY, CDR2 SMNVEV (reference sequence). CDR3 length equals 16 residues. The V end lost 3 bases, the J end lost 7 bases, and 16 bases lay between the germline ends. Here the CDR3 DNA reads TGTGCCAGCAGTTTTGGCTCGTGGCAGAGGAATTCACCCCTCCACTTT. As protein: CASSFGSWQRNSPLHF.

The chain employs TRBV5-1 and TRBJ2-5; D might be TRBD1 (5 bases). The CDR3 runs 14 residues. Trimming cost V 3 bases and J 5 bases, with 14 bases left between them. Per the germline V gene, CDR1 is SGHRS and CDR2 is YFSETQ. Here the CDR3 reads CASSSLTARETQYF. As DNA, the CDR3 is TGCGCCAGCAGCTCCCTGACAGCCCGGGAGACCCAGTACTTC.

The chain carries TRBV7-6 and TRBJ2-1, with TRBD1 matching 12 bases. Per germline, CDR1 SGHVS and CDR2 FNYEAQ. The V and J ends lost 4 bases and 10 bases, in that order; junction bases with no gene match: 2. The CDR3 sequence is 13 residues long. CDR3 sequence: CASSWDRGREQFF. The CDR3 DNA is TGTGCCAGCAGCTGGGACAGGGGGCGCGAGCAGTTCTTC.

This rearrangement joins TRBV18 to TRBJ1-2; D is possibly TRBD1 (6 bases). This CDR3 has 17 residues. Germline CDR1 reads KGHSH; CDR2 reads LQKENI. V dropped 3 bases and J dropped 6 bases, with 23 bases sitting between them. For the CDR3, the DNA is TGTGCCAGCTCACCCAGTCCCGGGCGCAGGGGAAGCAATGGCTACACCTTC. Its protein product is CASSPSPGRRGSNGYTF.

J is TRBJ2-3 and V is TRBV11-2; D is ambiguous. Trimming left V 0 bases short and J 6 bases short, with 4 bases between. The CDR3 sequence is 12 residues long. From germline, CDR1 is SGHAT and CDR2 FQNNGV. The CDR3 protein is CASSLDRDTQYF. The CDR3 DNA is TGTGCCAGCAGCTTAGACCGGGATACGCAGTATTTT.

This clone was counted only a few times. The chain links TRBV19 to TRBJ1-6; no definite D call. Germline loops: CDR1 LNHDA, CDR2 SQIVND (reference sequence). This CDR3 has 18 residues. V lost 4 bases and J lost 0, with 16 bases in between. CDR3 sequence: CASSTEEGSGSYNSPLHF. CDR3 DNA sequence: TGTGCCAGTAGTACCGAAGAGGGATCGGGCTCCTATAATTCACCCCTCCACTTT.

This sequence joins TRBV9 and TRBJ2-1, with D hard to call. Trimming removed 0 bases at V and 2 bases at J, with 9 bases between. CDR1 SGDLS and CDR2 YYNGEE come from the germline V gene. The CDR3 totals 15 residues. The CDR3 coding sequence is TGTGCCAGCAGCGTAGTGGCTAGTCCCTACAATGAGCAGTTCTTC. It codes for CASSVVASPYNEQFF.

The V call is TRBV6-6, the J call TRBJ2-7; D possibly corresponds to TRBD1 (5 bases). The CDR3 totals 15 residues. Germline CDR1 MNHNY, CDR2 SVGAGI (reference sequence). V was pared by 1 base and J by 2 bases, with 12 bases between. Here the CDR3 DNA reads TGTGCCAGCAGTTACTTGCAGGGTTCGACCTACGAGCAGTACTTC. Amino acids: CASSYLQGSTYEQYF.

This chain joins TRBV10-3 and TRBJ2-4, with D tentatively TRBD1 (6 bases). Germline V CDR1 and CDR2: ENHRY, SYGVKD. The CDR3 length is 14 residues. The ends were cut back, 3 bases at V and 6 bases at J, with 12 bases in the middle. This CDR3 reads CAISDGTNSNIQYF. CDR3 nucleotide sequence: TGTGCCATCAGTGATGGGACAAACTCAAACATTCAGTACTTC.

This chain joins TRBV7-8 and TRBJ1-2, with D unresolved. V shed 3 bases and J shed 3 bases, with 11 bases lying between them. Germline CDR1 reads SGHVS; CDR2 reads FQNEAQ. This CDR3 region has 14 residues. In nucleotides, the CDR3 is TGTGCCAGCAGCTTGGGAGTGGGAGACTATGGCTACACCTTC. This codes for CASSLGVGDYGYTF.

V gene TRBV2 combines with J gene TRBJ2-7; D is unresolved. Germline-derived CDR1 and CDR2 are SNHLY and FYNNEI. Trimming took 2 bases from V and 0 from J, leaving 8 bases between them. The length of the CDR3 is 14 residues. The CDR3 region is CASSEKHTSYEQYF. The CDR3 DNA reads TGTGCCAGCAGTGAAAAACATACCTCCTACGAGCAGTACTTC.

The V gene is TRBV11-3, the J gene TRBJ2-2; a possible D gene is TRBD1 (5 bases). The CDR3 runs to 15 residues. V was pared by 0 bases and J by 6 bases, with 11 bases between. Germline values: CDR1 SGHNT, CDR2 YENEEA. CDR3 coding DNA: TGTGCCAGCAGCTTAGATTCAGGGTTCCCCGGGGAGCTGTTTTTT. Amino acids: CASSLDSGFPGELFF. The full variable domain, with the rest looked up from reference TRBV11-3 and TRBJ2-2, is EAGVVQSPRYKIIEKKQPVAFWCNPISGHNTLYWYLQNLGQGPELLIRYENEEAVDDSQLPKDRFSAERLKGVDSTLKIQPAELGDSAVYLCASSLDSGFPGELFFGEGSRLTVL.

The sample holds one count of this clone. The chain is built from TRBV18 and TRBJ1-1; D gene unclear. The CDR3 length is 15 residues. V lost 3 bases, J lost 0 bases, and 11 bases lay in between. Germline CDR1 KGHSH, CDR2 LQKENI. CDR3 DNA sequence: TGTGCCAGCTCACCCGCGGACGGGATGAACACTGAAGCTTTCTTT. Its protein is CASSPADGMNTEAFF.

V is TRBV6-5 and J is TRBJ1-6; D gene ambiguous. V dropped 0 bases and J dropped 7 bases, with 13 bases sitting between them. This CDR3 has 16 residues. Germline lookup yields CDR1 MNHEY and CDR2 SVGAGI. CDR3 sequence: CASSYSRGWSNSPLHF. The CDR3 DNA reads as TGTGCCAGCAGTTACTCCCGGGGATGGAGCAATTCACCCCTCCACTTT.

This clone came up once. At one of its ends the junction is not consistent with the germline gene, which may arise from a read error. Within the sample, other DNA sequences also encode this same CDR3. The CDR3 region is CASSLDRRSTGELFF. The DNA of the CDR3 is TGTGCCAGCAGTTTAGATCGGAGGTCGACCGGGGAGCTGTTTTTT. This chain links TRBV11-2 with TRBJ2-2; D is perhaps TRBD2 (5 bases). CDR3 length: 15 amino acids. Germline CDR1 SGHAT, CDR2 FQNNGV.

This chain joins TRBV5-6 and TRBJ1-2; D gene ambiguous. This CDR3 contains 13 residues. V dropped 4 bases and J dropped 8 bases, with 15 bases sitting between them. CDR1 and CDR2 (germline): SGHDT, YYEEEE. The CDR3: CASSARGFMGYTF. The CDR3 bases are TGTGCCAGCAGCGCCCGGGGATTTATGGGCTACACCTTC.

This clone showed up just once. The chain has TRBV6-1 and TRBJ2-7; weak D call: TRBD2 (7 bases). The CDR3 is made up of 14 amino acids. CDR1 and CDR2 from the germline V gene are MNHNS and SASEGT. V was trimmed by 5 bases and J by 3 bases, leaving 14 bases between them. CDR3 protein: CASSQGRGSYEQYF. CDR3 sequence (DNA): TGTGCCAGCAGTCAGGGGCGGGGGAGCTACGAGCAGTACTTC.

This chain links TRBV30 with TRBJ2-5; D perhaps matches TRBD2 (6 bases). Trimming pared 0 bases from V and 5 bases from J, leaving 10 bases between. This CDR3 spans 13 amino acids. CDR1 is GTSNPN, CDR2 SVGIG, per germline (reference sequence). The CDR3 reads CAWSVLAGETQYF. The CDR3 bases are TGTGCCTGGAGTGTACTAGCTGGGGAGACCCAGTACTTC.

The genes are TRBV11-2 and TRBJ1-3, with a possible D match to TRBD1 (5 bases). The CDR3 covers 16 residues. Germline CDR1 and CDR2: SGHAT and FQNNGV. V gave up 1 base and J gave up 0 bases, with 10 bases separating them. CDR3 loop: CASSLGVGLSGNTIYF. CDR3 nucleotides: TGTGCCAGCAGCTTAGGGGTGGGACTCTCTGGAAACACCATATATTTT.